Listed below are T cell receptor beta chains from one sample, sequenced in a study of T cells in Graves' hyperthyroidism and ophthalmopathy. TCRdb reprocessed the multiplex PCR reads with MiXCR, giving one entry per CDR3 protein. Of some 530,000 distinct CDR3 sequences in the sample, roughly 23% were seen once. Sequences were obtained from blood. Receptors originate from a woman in her sixties or seventies with Graves' ophthalmopathy. CDR3s include the opening cysteine and the closing phenylalanine or tryptophan.

V gene	J gene	CDR3 protein
TRBV7-3	TRBJ2-5	CASSLMASRQETQYF
TRBV29-1	TRBJ2-3	CSVEGLAVTIDTQYF
TRBV18	TRBJ2-2	CASSPGTRTGELFF
TRBV11-2	TRBJ2-1	CASSLDRLATNEQFF
TRBV7-9	TRBJ1-1	CASSPLVGQGAFF
TRBV29-1	TRBJ2-3	CSVKPGLARDTQYF
TRBV5-1	TRBJ2-1	CASSLGTWGGEQFF
TRBV7-8	TRBJ2-3	CASSSPREGGTDTQYF
TRBV5-1	TRBJ1-1	CVSREGQGTRTEAFF
TRBV2	TRBJ2-1	CASSIGPNEQFF
TRBV2	TRBJ2-2	CASSLAGDGTGELFF
TRBV28	TRBJ1-2	CASSQQERGPYGYTF
TRBV7-9	TRBJ2-3	CASSLGTGDTDTQYF
TRBV12-3/TRBV12-4	TRBJ1-1	CASSGHPYTGAFF
TRBV20-1	TRBJ1-1	CSARDRFTSKGAEAFF
TRBV28	TRBJ1-2	CASSLGWGTNYGYTF
TRBV3-1	TRBJ2-2	CASSRLGTGELFF
TRBV30	TRBJ2-1	CACSPTYNEQFF
TRBV7-6	TRBJ2-2	CASSLVGGRTNTGELFF
TRBV11-2	TRBJ2-1	CASSSRGTRGTSEQFF
TRBV2	TRBJ1-2	CASSEAGNYGYTF
TRBV25-1	TRBJ2-1	CASSESARAEWQFF
TRBV14	TRBJ2-2	CASSQVAGGPGELFF
TRBV30	TRBJ2-7	CAWSVLAGAYEQYF
TRBV3-1	TRBJ2-7	CASSQDWDRETIFGEQYF
TRBV6-5	TRBJ2-5	CASSKTGTQKGETQYF
TRBV19	TRBJ1-5	CASSIGTLAQHF
TRBV3-1	TRBJ2-1	CASSPSGGSSYNEQFF
TRBV24-1	TRBJ2-1	CATEPGLGYNEQFF
TRBV28	TRBJ2-1	CASSLGSGRPNEQFF
TRBV27	TRBJ2-7	CASSRSGRANEQYF
TRBV12-3/TRBV12-4	TRBJ1-1	CASSPFSSANTEAFF
TRBV30	TRBJ1-2	CAWSPPFFYGYTF
TRBV5-1	TRBJ1-1	CASSLEPDKNTEAFF
TRBV12-3/TRBV12-4	TRBJ1-1	CASSIRQGEVTEAFF
TRBV2	TRBJ2-2	CASMVTGELFF
TRBV2	TRBJ2-3	CAGHDPTDTQYF
TRBV19	TRBJ2-7	CASRRGTAEYEQYF
TRBV27	TRBJ1-1	CASSTRSTGTANTEAFF
TRBV3-1	TRBJ1-4	CASSLAGTGNEKLFF
TRBV19	TRBJ2-3	CASSTGFPDTQYF
TRBV20-1	TRBJ1-1	CSAEDSPNTEAFF
TRBV4-1	TRBJ2-7	CASSPWGGRTYEQYF
TRBV3-1	TRBJ2-7	CASSPRGSRYEQYF
TRBV2	TRBJ1-3	CASGYTGNTIYF
TRBV6-1	TRBJ2-7	CASRRRGASYEQYF
TRBV12-3/TRBV12-4	TRBJ2-6	CASSTGTGRTSSGANVLTF
TRBV14	TRBJ1-6	CASSLLQGSAPLHF
TRBV19	TRBJ1-1	CASSMDRRTEAFF
TRBV12-5	TRBJ2-5	CASGLGLAGGGETQYF
TRBV7-3	TRBJ2-1	CASSPYLLAGVQFF
TRBV29-1	TRBJ2-7	CSVGQGASYEQYF